These 8 T cell receptor beta chains share one sample of origin, sequenced in a study of T cell responses to AZD1222 COVID-19 vaccine. Measured with immunoSEQ multiplex PCR; TCRdb has only the in-frame clones, and not every one. The profile shows roughly 53,000 clones, about 85% of them singletons. The starting material was peripheral blood, obtained on day 0 of MenACWY control vaccination. These receptors were taken from an adult in good health.

V is TRBV19 and J is TRBJ2-1; the D gene is possibly TRBD1 (7 bases). CDR1 and CDR2 (germline): LNHDA, SQIVND (reference sequence). V shed 9 bases and J shed 6 bases, with 24 bases lying between them. This CDR3 is 16 amino acids long. The CDR3, as DNA: TGTGCCAGCGATAAGGGGGCGGGAATGCGTGGCAATGAGCAGTTCTTC. It is translated as CASDKGAGMRGNEQFF.

This sequence joins TRBV28 and TRBJ2-6; the D is unclear. The length of the CDR3 is 12 residues. CDR1 and CDR2 from the germline V gene are MDHEN and SYDVKM. The CDR3 DNA is TGTGCTACAAAAGAAGGGGCCAACGTCCTGACTTTC. This translates into CATKEGANVLTF.

The rearrangement links TRBV24-1 to TRBJ2-7; 11 nucleotides align to TRBD1. Germline V gene sequence: CDR1 KGHDR, CDR2 SFDVKD. The V gene end was trimmed by 4 bases and the J gene end by 3 bases; junction bases not matched to a gene: 4. The CDR3 is 15 amino acids. The CDR3 spells CATSDHGTGGYEQYF. The CDR3 DNA is TGTGCCACCAGTGACCATGGGACAGGGGGCTACGAGCAGTACTTC.

This clone was counted only a few times. This chain links TRBV4-1 with TRBJ2-7, with TRBD2 matching over 9 bases. Losses at the gene ends were 1 base for V and 0 bases for J; bases not matched to a gene: 7. Looked up from germline, CDR1 is MGHRA and CDR2 is YSYEKL. This CDR3 has 17 residues. The CDR3 DNA sequence: TGCGCCAGCAGCCAAGTTTTTAGCGGGAGCCGCTCCTACGAGCAGTACTTC. This gives the protein CASSQVFSGSRSYEQYF.

The genes are TRBV5-1 and TRBJ2-1; D gene unclear. With 2 bases removed from V and 5 bases from J, the gap between germline ends came to 11 bases. The CDR3 runs to 14 residues. From germline, CDR1 is SGHRS and CDR2 YFSETQ. The CDR3 coding sequence is TGCGCCAGCAGCTTCGTTGGTCCAGACAATGAGCAGTTCTTC. Translation: CASSFVGPDNEQFF. The full variable domain, rest sourced from reference TRBV5-1 and TRBJ2-1, is KAGVTQTPRYLIKTRGQQVTLSCSPISGHRSVSWYQQTPGQGLQFLFEYFSETQRNKGNFPGRFSGRQFSNSRSEMNVSTLELGDSALYLCASSFVGPDNEQFFGPGTRLTVL.

As for this clone: At one of its ends the junction is not consistent with the germline gene, which may arise from a read error. The chain carries TRBV28 and TRBJ1-2; 8 bases are a match to TRBD1. CDR3 length equals 11 residues. Germline assignment: CDR1 MDHEN and CDR2 SYDVKM. In DNA form, the CDR3 reads TGTGCCAGCGGATACCAGGGGGCTAATTCCTTC. Amino acids: CASGYQGANSF.

The chain has TRBV10-1 and TRBJ1-5, with 7 positions matching TRBD1. The CDR3 has 17 amino acids. The V gene's germline CDR1 is WNHNN and CDR2 SYGVQD (reference sequence). The V and J ends lost 2 bases and 0 bases, in that order; junction bases with no gene match: 7. The chain's CDR3 is CASSERGRPPSNQPQHF. The DNA of the CDR3 is TGCGCCAGCAGTGAGAGGGGGCGTCCGCCTAGCAATCAGCCCCAGCATTTT.

The chain has TRBV7-8 and TRBJ2-5; D possibly corresponds to TRBD1 (6 bases). V lost 4 bases, J lost 5 bases, and 11 bases lay in between. The germline CDR1 and CDR2 sequences are SGHVS and FQNEAQ. The CDR3 length is 13 residues. The CDR3 DNA reads TGTGCCAGCAGCTCCTGGCAGGGGGAGACCCAGTACTTC. It is translated as CASSSWQGETQYF.